This is a list of T cell receptor beta chains from one sample in a study of shared clonotypes between healthy human individuals. Here immunoSEQ multiplex PCR was the method, and the copy in TCRdb shows in-frame clones only, minus some. This table has roughly 2,000,000 clones, approximately 92% appearing once. Sequencing was performed on naive CD8+ T cells from PBMCs. The receptors shown here come from a man in his late teens or twenties in good health. Some clones in this sample may be carry-over from other donors' samples. CDR3s include the opening cysteine and the closing phenylalanine or tryptophan. A D gene is named only where the DNA matches it firmly. Size is omitted from some rows. Given values are once, few, many or a class for expanded clones.

d_call: .
clone_size: .
v_call: TRBV5-1
j_call: TRBJ2-1
cdr3_aa: CASSLGLNEQFF
cdr3_nt: TGCGCCAGCAGCTTGGGTCTAAATGAGCAGTTCTTC

d_call: TRBD1
clone_size: once
v_call: TRBV11-2
j_call: TRBJ2-5
cdr3_aa: CASSRRTGEETQYF
cdr3_nt: TGTGCCAGCAGTCGACGAACAGGGGAAGAGACCCAGTACTTC

d_call: TRBD1
clone_size: once
v_call: TRBV29-1
j_call: TRBJ2-7
cdr3_aa: CSVRTGAHYEQYF
cdr3_nt: TGCAGCGTGAGAACAGGGGCCCACTACGAGCAGTACTTC

d_call: .
clone_size: once
v_call: TRBV27
j_call: TRBJ2-3
cdr3_aa: CASSLSEEAGPNTDTQYF
cdr3_nt: TGTGCCAGCAGTCTTAGCGAGGAGGCGGGACCAAACACAGATACGCAGTATTTT

d_call: TRBD1
clone_size: .
v_call: TRBV28
j_call: TRBJ2-4
cdr3_aa: CASSPRFIRTGSLAKNIQYF
cdr3_nt: TGTGCCAGCAGTCCACGCTTTATCCGGACAGGGTCTTTGGCCAAAAACATTCAGTACTTC

d_call: TRBD2
clone_size: .
v_call: TRBV7-9
j_call: TRBJ2-5
cdr3_aa: CASSNIGGETQYF
cdr3_nt: TGTGCCAGCAGCAATATCGGGGGGGAGACCCAGTACTTC

d_call: .
clone_size: .
v_call: TRBV10-3
j_call: TRBJ1-5
cdr3_aa: CAISYSGQNQPQHF
cdr3_nt: TGTGCCATCAGTTACTCAGGGCAAAATCAGCCCCAGCATTTT

d_call: .
clone_size: .
v_call: TRBV5-6
j_call: TRBJ2-7
cdr3_aa: CASSFWRSSYEQYF
cdr3_nt: TGTGCCAGCAGCTTCTGGCGGAGCTCCTACGAGCAGTACTTC

d_call: TRBD2
clone_size: .
v_call: TRBV9
j_call: TRBJ2-1
cdr3_aa: CASSVKGLAANEQFF
cdr3_nt: TGTGCCAGCAGCGTAAAGGGACTAGCGGCCAATGAGCAGTTCTTC

d_call: TRBD2
clone_size: once
v_call: TRBV7-9
j_call: TRBJ2-5
cdr3_aa: CASSLGGFYWETQYF
cdr3_nt: TGTGCCAGCAGCTTGGGAGGGTTCTATTGGGAGACCCAGTACTTC

d_call: .
clone_size: few
v_call: TRBV12-5
j_call: TRBJ1-1
cdr3_aa: CASKEGNTEAFF
cdr3_nt: TGTGCTAGTAAAGAGGGGAACACTGAAGCTTTCTTT

d_call: .
clone_size: .
v_call: TRBV28
j_call: TRBJ2-1
cdr3_aa: CASSSEDLYNEQFF
cdr3_nt: TGTGCCAGCAGTTCCGAGGACTTATACAATGAGCAGTTCTTC

d_call: TRBD1
clone_size: .
v_call: TRBV13
j_call: TRBJ2-7
cdr3_aa: CASSQSYRGSDEQYF
cdr3_nt: TGTGCCAGCAGCCAAAGTTACAGGGGGAGTGACGAGCAGTACTTC

d_call: .
clone_size: .
v_call: TRBV5-4
j_call: TRBJ2-1
cdr3_aa: CASSLRAASGNEQFF
cdr3_nt: TGTGCCAGCAGCTTGCGCGCAGCGAGCGGGAATGAGCAGTTCTTC

d_call: .
clone_size: .
v_call: TRBV15
j_call: TRBJ2-7
cdr3_aa: CATSRDLDDEQYF
cdr3_nt: TGTGCCACCAGCAGAGATCTCGACGACGAGCAGTACTTC

d_call: TRBD1
clone_size: .
v_call: TRBV7-2
j_call: TRBJ2-7
cdr3_aa: CASSPTGGGSYEQYF
cdr3_nt: TGTGCCAGCAGCCCCACAGGGGGCGGGTCCTACGAGCAGTACTTC

d_call: TRBD2
clone_size: .
v_call: TRBV4-2
j_call: TRBJ2-7
cdr3_aa: CASSPIASGYYEQYF
cdr3_nt: TGTGCCAGCAGCCCTATAGCTAGCGGATACTACGAGCAGTACTTC

d_call: TRBD1
clone_size: .
v_call: TRBV11-2
j_call: TRBJ2-7
cdr3_aa: CASSQDRAYEQYF
cdr3_nt: TGTGCCAGCAGCCAGGACAGGGCCTACGAGCAGTACTTC

d_call: .
clone_size: .
v_call: TRBV4-1
j_call: TRBJ2-7
cdr3_aa: CASSQGLGGWEYF
cdr3_nt: TGCGCCAGCAGCCAAGGGTTAGGGGGATGGGAGTACTTC

d_call: .
clone_size: few
v_call: TRBV9
j_call: TRBJ1-1
cdr3_aa: CASSVGRVTEAFF
cdr3_nt: TGTGCCAGCAGCGTAGGGAGGGTCACTGAAGCTTTCTTT

d_call: TRBD2
clone_size: .
v_call: TRBV4-3
j_call: TRBJ2-1
cdr3_aa: CASSQDLGTSGYNEQFF
cdr3_nt: TGCGCCAGCAGCCAAGACCTCGGGACTAGCGGTTACAATGAGCAGTTCTTC

d_call: .
clone_size: .
v_call: TRBV9
j_call: TRBJ2-6
cdr3_aa: CASSPSSGANVLTF
cdr3_nt: TGTGCCAGCAGCCCATCATCTGGGGCCAACGTCCTGACTTTC

d_call: .
clone_size: .
v_call: TRBV27
j_call: TRBJ2-7
cdr3_aa: CASSLKNRAKQYF
cdr3_nt: TGTGCCAGCAGCCTCAAAAACAGGGCGAAGCAGTACTTC

d_call: .
clone_size: .
v_call: TRBV6-5
j_call: TRBJ2-1
cdr3_aa: CASSTGDYLNEQFF
cdr3_nt: TGTGCCAGCAGCACAGGGGACTACTTAAATGAGCAGTTCTTC

d_call: TRBD2
clone_size: .
v_call: TRBV6-5
j_call: TRBJ2-7
cdr3_aa: CASSYAASGRTYEQYF
cdr3_nt: TGTGCCAGCAGTTACGCGGCTAGCGGGAGGACGTACGAGCAGTACTTC

d_call: TRBD1
clone_size: .
v_call: TRBV5-4
j_call: TRBJ1-1
cdr3_aa: CASSRPGTGNTEAFF
cdr3_nt: TGTGCCAGCAGCCGTCCCGGGACAGGGAACACTGAAGCTTTCTTT

d_call: .
clone_size: .
v_call: TRBV4-3
j_call: TRBJ1-2
cdr3_aa: CASSQHVSGEGDGYTF
cdr3_nt: TGCGCCAGCAGCCAACACGTCTCAGGGGAAGGGGATGGCTACACCTTC

d_call: TRBD1
clone_size: .
v_call: TRBV7-2
j_call: TRBJ2-7
cdr3_aa: CASSAASGTGEKFYEQYF
cdr3_nt: TGTGCCAGCAGCGCTGCTTCGGGGACAGGGGAAAAGTTCTACGAGCAGTACTTC

d_call: .
clone_size: .
v_call: TRBV13
j_call: TRBJ2-3
cdr3_aa: CASSLVRGRVDTQYF
cdr3_nt: TGTGCCAGCAGCTTAGTGCGGGGGCGAGTAGATACGCAGTATTTT

d_call: TRBD2
clone_size: .
v_call: TRBV9
j_call: TRBJ2-3
cdr3_aa: CASSDRLAGADTQYF
cdr3_nt: TGTGCCAGCAGCGACCGACTAGCGGGAGCAGATACGCAGTATTTT

d_call: TRBD1
clone_size: .
v_call: TRBV28
j_call: TRBJ2-2
cdr3_aa: CASSLDLGQEANTGELFF
cdr3_nt: TGTGCCAGCAGTCTCGATCTGGGACAGGAAGCGAACACCGGGGAGCTGTTTTTT